This record covers a single T cell receptor beta chain. The antigen remains unidentified. The data belong to a study of OX40 agonist ivuxolimab in advanced cancers. Study-wide context: Enrolled patients in dose escalation had cancers that were hepatocellular carcinoma, melanoma, renal cell or head and neck cancer.

Germline V gives CDR1 LNHDA, CDR2 SQIVND (reference sequence). The CDR3 totals 13 residues. Trimming removed 2 bases from V and 3 bases from J, with 8 bases in between. Generated by immunoSEQ multiplex PCR, the TCRdb table keeps only in-frame clones and is missing some. This table holds tens of thousands of clones, roughly 91% found once. Notes on the study in general: The CD4+ and CD8+ T cells in the blood had expanded clonally by week 6 at 0.1 to 3.0 mg/kg.

The specimen was CD4+ or CD8+ T cells sorted from blood, collected in a trial of the OX40 agonist ivuxolimab. The rearrangement links TRBV19 to TRBJ2-7; no definite D call. The source is an adult with an advanced solid tumor such as melanoma, head and neck, liver or kidney cancer. The DNA of the CDR3 is TGTGCCAGTAGTATAAGGCGGAGCTACGAGCAGTACTTC. This gives the protein CASSIRRSYEQYF.